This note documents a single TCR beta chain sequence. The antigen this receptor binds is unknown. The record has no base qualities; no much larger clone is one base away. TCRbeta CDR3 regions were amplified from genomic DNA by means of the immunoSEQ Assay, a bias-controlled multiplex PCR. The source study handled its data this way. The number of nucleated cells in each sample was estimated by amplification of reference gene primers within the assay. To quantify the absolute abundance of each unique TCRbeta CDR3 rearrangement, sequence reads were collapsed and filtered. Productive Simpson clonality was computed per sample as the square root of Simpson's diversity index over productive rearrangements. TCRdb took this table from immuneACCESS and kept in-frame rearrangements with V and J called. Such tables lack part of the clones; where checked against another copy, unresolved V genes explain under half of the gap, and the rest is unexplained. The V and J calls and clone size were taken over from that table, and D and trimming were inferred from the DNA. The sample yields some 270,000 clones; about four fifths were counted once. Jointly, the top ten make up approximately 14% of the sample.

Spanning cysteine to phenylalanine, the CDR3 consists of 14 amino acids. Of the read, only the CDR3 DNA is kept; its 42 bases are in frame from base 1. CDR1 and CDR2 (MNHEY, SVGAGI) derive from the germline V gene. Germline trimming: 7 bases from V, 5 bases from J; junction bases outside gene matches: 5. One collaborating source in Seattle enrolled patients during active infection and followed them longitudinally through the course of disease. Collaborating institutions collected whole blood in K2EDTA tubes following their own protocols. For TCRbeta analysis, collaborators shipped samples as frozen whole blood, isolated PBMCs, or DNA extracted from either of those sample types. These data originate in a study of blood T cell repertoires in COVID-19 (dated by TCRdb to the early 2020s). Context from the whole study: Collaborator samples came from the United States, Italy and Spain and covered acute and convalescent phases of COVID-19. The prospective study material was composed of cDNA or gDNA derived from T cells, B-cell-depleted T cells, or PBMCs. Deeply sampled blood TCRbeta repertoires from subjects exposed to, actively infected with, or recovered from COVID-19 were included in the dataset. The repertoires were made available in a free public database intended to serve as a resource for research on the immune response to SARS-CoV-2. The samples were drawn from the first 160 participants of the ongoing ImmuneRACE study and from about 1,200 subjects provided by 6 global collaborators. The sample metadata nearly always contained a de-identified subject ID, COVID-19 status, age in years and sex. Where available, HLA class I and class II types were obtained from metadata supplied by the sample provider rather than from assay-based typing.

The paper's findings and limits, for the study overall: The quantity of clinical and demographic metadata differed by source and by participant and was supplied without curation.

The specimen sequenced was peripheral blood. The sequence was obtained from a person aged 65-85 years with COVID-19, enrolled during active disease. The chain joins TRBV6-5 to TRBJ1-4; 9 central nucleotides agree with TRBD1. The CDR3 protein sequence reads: CASKVDRGNEKLFF. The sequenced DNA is TGTGCCAGCAAAGTAGACAGGGGGAATGAAAAACTGTTTTTT.